The 5 T cell receptor beta chains below come from one sample, sequenced in a study of cytomegalovirus exposure and HLA in healthy donors. Measured with immunoSEQ multiplex PCR; TCRdb has only the in-frame clones, and not every one. The sample holds 110,000 to 150,000 clones, more than 85% seen once. What was sequenced was PBMCs. The receptors here all came from a man between 18 and 35 years old in good health and CMV-seronegative.

V and J are TRBV18 and TRBJ1-3; possibly TRBD1 for D (6 bases). Between the trimmed V and J ends, which lost 3 bases and 7 bases, there was a span of 13 bases. This CDR3 is built from 14 residues. Germline assignment: CDR1 KGHSH and CDR2 LQKENI. CDR3 residues: CASSPGHGLNTIYF. CDR3 nucleotides: TGTGCCAGCTCACCGGGACATGGATTGAACACCATATATTTT.

This rearrangement joins TRBV5-1 to TRBJ2-6; 9 bases fit TRBD1. The length of the CDR3 is 20 residues. Germline V CDR1 and CDR2: SGHRS, YFSETQ. Losses at the gene ends were 4 bases for V and 2 bases for J; bases not matched to a gene: 16. CDR3 protein: CASSPSLGDRVIPGANVLTF. The DNA of the CDR3 is TGCGCCAGCAGCCCGTCCTTAGGGGACAGGGTAATTCCTGGGGCCAACGTCCTGACTTTC.

The V gene is TRBV9, the J gene TRBJ1-3; D is perhaps TRBD1 (6 bases). The CDR3 consists of 19 residues. Deletions cut 3 bases from V and 0 bases from J, with 22 bases between. Germline V CDR1 and CDR2: SGDLS, YYNGEE. Written as DNA, the CDR3 is TGTGCCAGCAGCGCCGACCCCAGGACAGCCTTCAGCTCTGGAAACACCATATATTTT. This encodes CASSADPRTAFSSGNTIYF.

V usage is TRBV13 and J usage is TRBJ2-3; 14 nucleotides line up with TRBD2. The CDR3 has 18 amino acids. Trimming removed 3 bases from V and 4 bases from J; junction bases left unmatched: 9. Per germline, CDR1 PRHDT and CDR2 FYEKMQ (reference sequence). The CDR3 region has the DNA TGTGCCAGCAGCTTCAGACTAGCGGGGGGGCCGAGGGCAGATACGCAGTATTTT. Its protein product is CASSFRLAGGPRADTQYF.

The genes are TRBV13 and TRBJ2-4; 10 nucleotides agree with TRBD2. Per the germline V gene, CDR1 is PRHDT and CDR2 is FYEKMQ (reference sequence). The CDR3 loop spans 16 amino acids. Losses at the gene ends were 5 bases for V and 6 bases for J; bases not matched to a gene: 10. CDR3 bases: TGTGCCAGCAGCCACCGAGCGGGGGGGCCGAGAAACATTCAGTACTTC. This encodes CASSHRAGGPRNIQYF.